Each of the 3 T cell receptor beta chains below was sequenced from the same sample in a study of T cell repertoires in cytomegalovirus infection. TCRdb called the reads again in MiXCR, with one record for every CDR3 protein. The sample has around 630,000 distinct CDR3 sequences; roughly 24% are singletons. Sample: CD8+ T cells from PBMCs. Receptor source: a human donor in good health (CMV status not recorded). Some clones in this sample may be carry-over from other donors' samples.

CDR3 sequence (DNA): TGCAGCGTTGAGTTCACGGATCAAGAGACCCAGTACTTC. Translation gives CSVEFTDQETQYF. The chain uses TRBV29-1 and TRBJ2-5, with D unclear. Between the trimmed V and J ends, which lost 3 bases and 2 bases, there was a span of 10 bases. Germline V gene data show CDR1 as SQVTM and CDR2 as ANQGSEA. The CDR3 runs to 13 residues.

There are a few counts of this clonotype. CDR3 nucleotides: TGCAGTGCTAGAGTGCCCGGACAGAGTAATTCACCCCTCCACTTT. It yields the protein CSARVPGQSNSPLHF. The chain uses TRBV20-1 and TRBJ1-6; TRBD1 is a possible D gene (6 bases). The CDR3 has 15 residues. Trimming stripped 1 base from V and 6 bases from J, with 13 bases between. Germline CDR1 is DFQATT and CDR2 is SNEGSKA (reference sequence).

The rearrangement uses TRBV7-2 and TRBJ2-2; TRBD1 is a possible D gene (6 bases). This CDR3 has 16 amino acids. Trimming pared 4 bases from V and 14 bases from J, leaving 26 bases between. CDR1 is SGHTA and CDR2 is FQGNSA in the germline V gene. The CDR3 DNA reads TGTGCCAGCAGCTCACGGGTACAGGGATACACCGGGGTTCTGTTTTTT. Protein: CASSSRVQGYTGVLFF.